Described below is a single T cell receptor beta chain sequence and its context. V was cut by 7 bases and J by 0 bases, with 13 bases left in between. The CDR3 runs 14 residues. Germline CDR1 and CDR2: MNHNY and SVGAGI (reference sequence). The source of the sample is a study of shared clonotypes between healthy human individuals. Using immunoSEQ multiplex PCR, the repertoire was profiled, and TCRdb retains in-frame clones only, with some absent. The profile shows 980,000 or so clones, approximately 80% of them singletons. Material for sequencing was memory CD4+ T cells sorted from blood. The subset is: CD45RA-negative fraction. This TCR was recovered from a man aged 18 to 29 in good health. The chain joins TRBV6-6 to TRBJ2-7; a possible D gene is TRBD1 (5 bases). Here the CDR3 reads CASIGSGISYEQYF. The CDR3 DNA sequence: TGTGCCAGCATTGGGTCAGGGATCTCCTACGAGCAGTACTTC.